This T cell receptor (beta chain) is drawn from a study of T cells in Graves' hyperthyroidism and ophthalmopathy. Study results and caveats: Blood also showed most of the thyroid clonotypes that were expanded above 0.001. Separation of ophthalmopathy from stable hyperthyroidism was achieved by a 13 V-J model.

Diagnoses used clinical symptoms, serum thyroxine and TRAb, thyroid ultrasound and orbital computed tomography. This clonotype was detected only a few times. Its antigen is currently unknown. Regions amplified from RNA transcripts were the TCR beta CDR3 regions. An initial round of RT-PCR targeting the TCR CDR3 relied on the HTBI primer set. TCRdb re-called the multiplex PCR reads through MiXCR, storing one row per CDR3 protein. The sample includes hundreds of thousands of distinct CDR3 sequences, about 14% of them seen just once. The sequenced sample consisted of blood. This clonotype was obtained from a woman in her forties or fifties with Graves' ophthalmopathy.

The CDR3 is CASSYTRDAKNIQYF. Written as DNA, the CDR3 is TGTGCCAGCAGCTACACTAGAGACGCCAAAAACATTCAGTACTTC. The V gene is TRBV7-2, the J gene TRBJ2-4, with a possible D match to TRBD2 (5 bases). Germline V gene lookup returns CDR1 SGHTA and CDR2 FQGNSA. CDR3 length equals 15 residues. The V gene lost 4 bases and the J gene lost 1 base, with 11 bases spanning the gap. The full variable domain, with the rest looked up from reference TRBV7-2 and TRBJ2-4, is GAGVSQSPSNKVTEKGKDVELRCDPISGHTALYWYRQSLGQGLEFLIYFQGNSAPDKSGLPSDRFSAERTGGSVSTLTIQRTQQEDSAVYLCASSYTRDAKNIQYFGAGTRLSVL.